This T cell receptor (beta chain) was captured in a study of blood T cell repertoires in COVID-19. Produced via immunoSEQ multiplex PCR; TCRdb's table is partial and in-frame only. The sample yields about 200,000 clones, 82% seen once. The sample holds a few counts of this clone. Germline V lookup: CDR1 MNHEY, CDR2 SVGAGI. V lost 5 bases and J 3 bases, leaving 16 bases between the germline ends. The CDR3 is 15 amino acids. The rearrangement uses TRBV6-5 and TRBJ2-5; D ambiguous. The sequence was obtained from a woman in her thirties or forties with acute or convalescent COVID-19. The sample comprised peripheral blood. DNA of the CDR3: TGTGCCAGCAGTCCGACCGGGTCGTTTGAAGAGACCCAGTACTTC. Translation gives CASSPTGSFEETQYF.